By its share, the clone carrying this T cell receptor beta chain is medium-sized. Its matching antigen is unknown. These data belong to a study of breast tumors, draining lymph nodes, adjacent tissues. Notes on the study in general: Luminal-like breast cancer showed significantly greater tumor-nontumor repertoire similarity than basal-like breast cancer did. The lymph node origin of tumor T cells was framed as consistent with a hypothesis, not demonstrated. Tumor repertoires ranked between lymph nodes and nontumor tissue in diversity, with V and J gene preferences.

MiXCR, applied by TCRdb to the multiplex PCR reads, yields one record per CDR3 protein. This table has approximately 250,000 distinct CDR3 sequences, about 34% appearing once. Germline assignment: CDR1 SNHLY and CDR2 FYNNEI. This CDR3 region has 16 residues. Unmatched junction bases numbered 13, after V lost 6 bases and J lost 3 bases. The lymph nodes were axillary draining lymph nodes from breast cancer patients. The sample was axillary lymph node tissue. The chain is built from TRBV2 and TRBJ1-2; 7 bases are a match to TRBD1. This receptor was identified in a female donor with breast cancer. Some clones in this sample may be carry-over from other donors' samples. CDR3 amino acids: CASRPAGRQGDYGYTF. The DNA for the CDR3 is TGTGCCAGCAGGCCCGCCGGTCGTCAGGGGGACTATGGCTACACCTTC.